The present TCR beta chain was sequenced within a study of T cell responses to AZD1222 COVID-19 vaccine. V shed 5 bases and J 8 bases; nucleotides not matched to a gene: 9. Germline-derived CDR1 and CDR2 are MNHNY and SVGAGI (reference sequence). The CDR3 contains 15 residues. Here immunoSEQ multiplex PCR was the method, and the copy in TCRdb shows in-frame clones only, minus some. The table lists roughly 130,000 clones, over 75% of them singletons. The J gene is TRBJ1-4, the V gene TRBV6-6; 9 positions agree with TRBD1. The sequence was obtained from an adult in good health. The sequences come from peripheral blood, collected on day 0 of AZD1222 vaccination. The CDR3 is CASSDRDRVFEKLFF. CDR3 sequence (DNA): TGTGCCAGCAGTGACCGGGACAGGGTGTTCGAAAAACTGTTTTTT.